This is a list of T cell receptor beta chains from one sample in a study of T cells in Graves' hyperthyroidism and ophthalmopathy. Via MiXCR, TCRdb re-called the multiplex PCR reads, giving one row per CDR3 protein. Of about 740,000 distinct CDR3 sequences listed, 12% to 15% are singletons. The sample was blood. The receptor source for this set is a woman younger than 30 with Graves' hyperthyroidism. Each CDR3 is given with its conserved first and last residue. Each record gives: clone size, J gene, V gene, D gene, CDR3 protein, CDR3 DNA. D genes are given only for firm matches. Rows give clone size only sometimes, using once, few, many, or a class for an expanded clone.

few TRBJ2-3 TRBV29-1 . CSVGVGVPDTQYF TGCAGCGTTGGGGTTGGGGTTCCAGATACGCAGTATTTT
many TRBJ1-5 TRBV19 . CASRTHPPGSSNQPQHF TGTGCCAGTAGGACACATCCCCCAGGATCTAGCAATCAGCCCCAGCATTTT
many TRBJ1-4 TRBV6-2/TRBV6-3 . CASTKSPGTTNEKLFF TGTGCCAGCACTAAATCACCAGGAACAACTAATGAAAAACTGTTTTTT
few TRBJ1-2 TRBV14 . CASSQDLGNYGYTF TGTGCCAGCAGCCAAGATCTGGGCAACTATGGCTACACCTTC
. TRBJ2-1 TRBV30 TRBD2 CAWSVLASGSINEQFF TGTGCCTGGAGTGTACTCGCTAGCGGGAGTATCAATGAGCAGTTCTTC
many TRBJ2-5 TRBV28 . CASSTPLIDSEETQYF TGTGCCAGCAGTACGCCCTTAATCGACAGCGAAGAGACCCAGTACTTC
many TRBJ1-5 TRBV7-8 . CASSRTVDQPQHF TGTGCCAGCAGCCGGACGGTTGATCAGCCCCAGCATTTT
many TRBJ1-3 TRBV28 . CASSGRAPSGNTIYF TGTGCCAGCAGTGGCAGGGCTCCCTCTGGAAACACCATATATTTT
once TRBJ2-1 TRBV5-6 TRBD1 CASSSDGTGKGNEQFF TGTGCCAGCAGCTCGGACGGGACAGGGAAAGGCAATGAGCAGTTCTTC
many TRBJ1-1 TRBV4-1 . CASSQASGVMNTEAFF TGCGCCAGCAGCCAAGCCTCAGGGGTTATGAACACTGAAGCTTTCTTT
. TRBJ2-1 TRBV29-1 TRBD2 CSVEGSGRPPYNEQFF TGCAGCGTTGAAGGTAGCGGGAGACCGCCCTACAATGAGCAGTTCTTC
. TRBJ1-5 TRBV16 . CASSQIYQPQHF TGTGCCAGCAGCCAAATTTACCAGCCCCAGCATTTT
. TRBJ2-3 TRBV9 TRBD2 CASSPELAGVSDTQYF TGTGCCAGCAGCCCCGAGCTAGCGGGAGTTTCGGATACGCAGTATTTT
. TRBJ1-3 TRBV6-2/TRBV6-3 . CASKDPPGNTIYF TGTGCCAGCAAGGACCCTCCTGGAAACACCATATATTTT
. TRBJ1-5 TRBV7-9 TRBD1 CASSRGTARNQPQHF TGTGCCAGCAGCCGAGGGACAGCGAGGAATCAGCCCCAGCATTTT
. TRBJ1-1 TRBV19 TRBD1 CASSLPGQGASEAFF TGTGCCAGTAGTCTACCGGGACAGGGGGCGTCGGAAGCTTTCTTT